One T cell receptor (beta chain) is described in this entry. The sample belongs to a study of technical replicates of blood from several donors. V was trimmed by 4 bases and J by 3 bases, leaving 13 bases between them. Germline CDR1 SEHNR, CDR2 FQNEAQ (reference sequence). The CDR3 loop spans 14 amino acids. Clones were sequenced by immunoSEQ multiplex PCR, and TCRdb holds only the in-frame ones, with some missing. The table records 50,000 to 65,000 clones, just under 90% of them present only once. This sequence originates from a human donor in good health. Some clones in this sample may be carry-over from other donors' samples. The material sequenced was PBMCs. V usage is TRBV7-9 and J usage is TRBJ2-7; TRBD2 is a possible D gene (5 bases). CDR3: CASSSFLGSYEQYF. DNA of the CDR3: TGTGCCAGCAGCTCCTTCCTAGGGAGCTACGAGCAGTACTTC. The complete variable domain, with remaining parts taken from reference TRBV7-9 and TRBJ2-7, reads DTGVSQNPRHKITKRGQNVTFRCDPISEHNRLYWYRQTLGQGPEFLTYFQNEAQLEKSRLLSDRFSAERPKGSFSTLEIQRTEQGDSAMYLCASSSFLGSYEQYFGPGTRLTVT.